What follows are 4 T cell receptor beta chains derived from one specimen sequenced in a study of CD8+ T cells in alopecia areata. Sequencing templates came from extracted RNA that was reverse transcribed into cDNA. Libraries were prepared by immunoSEQ multiplex PCR; TCRdb keeps only in-frame clonotypes and omits some of them. This table has 150,000 to 200,000 clones, 50% to 60% appearing once. Sequencing was performed on CD4+ T cells sorted from blood, taken at week 0. Every receptor here comes from a human donor with alopecia areata.

This clone has only a few counts. The same CDR3 can be traced to other DNA sequences in this sample. The V call is TRBV11-2, the J call TRBJ2-3, with D hard to call. CDR1 and CDR2 from the germline V gene are SGHAT and FQNNGV. CDR3 length equals 12 residues. V lost 1 base and J 5 bases, leaving 4 bases between the germline ends. CDR3 sequence: CASSLVGDTQYF. DNA of the CDR3: TGTGCCAGCAGCTTAGTGGGAGATACGCAGTATTTT.

The V gene is TRBV29-1, the J gene TRBJ2-5, with TRBD2 as a possible D gene (6 bases). This CDR3 is 13 amino acids long. V dropped 5 bases and J dropped 4 bases, with 14 bases sitting between them. CDR1 SQVTM and CDR2 ANQGSEA come from the germline V gene. The CDR3, as DNA: TGCAGCGTTTCCGAGACTAGACGAGAGACCCAGTACTTC. It translates to CSVSETRRETQYF. The entire variable domain, with the rest obtained from reference TRBV29-1 and TRBJ2-5, is as follows: SAVISQKPSRDICQRGTSLTIQCQVDSQVTMMFWYRQQPGQSLTLIATANQGSEATYESGFVIDKFPISRPNLTFSTLTVSNMSPEDSSIYLCSVSETRRETQYFGPGTRLLVL.

Remarks on this clone: This same CDR3 is encoded by further DNA sequences in the sample. The chain is built from TRBV18 and TRBJ2-5, with TRBD2 matching 8 bases. With V trimmed by 3 bases and J by 3 bases, 0 bases remained unmatched. The CDR3 length is 13 residues. From germline, CDR1 is KGHSH and CDR2 LQKENI. The CDR3 sequence is CASSPGLEETQYF. The CDR3 DNA reads TGTGCCAGCTCACCGGGACTAGAAGAGACCCAGTACTTC.

This clone was recorded a few times. This chain connects TRBV25-1 to TRBJ1-6, with 7 bases aligning to TRBD1. The CDR3 consists of 13 residues. Germline CDR1 reads MGHDK; CDR2 reads SYGVNS. V dropped 8 bases and J dropped 10; count of bases not matched to a gene: 8. DNA for the CDR3: TGTGCCAGCGGGACAGTGAGGGGGTCACCCCTCCACTTT. This gives the protein CASGTVRGSPLHF.